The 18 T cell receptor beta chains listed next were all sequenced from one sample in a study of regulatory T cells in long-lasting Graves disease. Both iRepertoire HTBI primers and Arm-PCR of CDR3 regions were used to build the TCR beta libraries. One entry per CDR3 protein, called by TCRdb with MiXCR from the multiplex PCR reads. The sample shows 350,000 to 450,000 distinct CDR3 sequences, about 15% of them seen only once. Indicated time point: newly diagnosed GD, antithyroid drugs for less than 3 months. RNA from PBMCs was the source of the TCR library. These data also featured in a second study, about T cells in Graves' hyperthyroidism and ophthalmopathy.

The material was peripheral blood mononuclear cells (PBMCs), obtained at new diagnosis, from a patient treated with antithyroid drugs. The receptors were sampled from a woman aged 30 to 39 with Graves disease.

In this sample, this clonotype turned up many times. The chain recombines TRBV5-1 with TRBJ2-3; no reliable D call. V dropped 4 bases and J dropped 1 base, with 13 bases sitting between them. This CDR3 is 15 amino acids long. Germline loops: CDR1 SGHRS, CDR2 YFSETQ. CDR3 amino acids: CASSPLPSRTDTQYF. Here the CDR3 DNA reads TGCGCCAGCAGCCCGCTTCCGTCCCGCACAGATACGCAGTATTTT.

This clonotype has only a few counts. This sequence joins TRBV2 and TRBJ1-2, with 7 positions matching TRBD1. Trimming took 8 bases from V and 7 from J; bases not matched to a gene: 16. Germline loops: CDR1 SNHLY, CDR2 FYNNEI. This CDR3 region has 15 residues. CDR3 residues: CASRRQGLAYGGYTF. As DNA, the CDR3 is TGTGCCAGCCGTCGACAGGGTCTTGCCTATGGTGGCTACACCTTC.

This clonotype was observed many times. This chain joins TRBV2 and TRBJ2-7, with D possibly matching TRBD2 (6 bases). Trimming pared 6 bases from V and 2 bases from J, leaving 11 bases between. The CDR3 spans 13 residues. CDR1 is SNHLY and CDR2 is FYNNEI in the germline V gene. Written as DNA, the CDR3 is TGTGCCAGCAGGGGGAGGAGCACCTACGAGCAGTACTTC. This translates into CASRGRSTYEQYF.

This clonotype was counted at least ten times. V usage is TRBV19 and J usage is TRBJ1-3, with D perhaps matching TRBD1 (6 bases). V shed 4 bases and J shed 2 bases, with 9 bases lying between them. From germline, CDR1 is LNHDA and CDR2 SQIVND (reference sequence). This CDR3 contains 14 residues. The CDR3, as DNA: TGTGCCAGTAGTAGAGGGGGTCCTGGAAACACCATATATTTT. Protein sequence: CASSRGGPGNTIYF.

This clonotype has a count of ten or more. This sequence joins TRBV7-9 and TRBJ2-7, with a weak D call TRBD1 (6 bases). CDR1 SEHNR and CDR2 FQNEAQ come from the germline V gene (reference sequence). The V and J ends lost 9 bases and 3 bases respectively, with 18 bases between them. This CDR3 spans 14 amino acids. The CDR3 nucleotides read TGTGCCAGTTCCTTTGGGGGCTTTGGCTACGAGCAGTACTTC. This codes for CASSFGGFGYEQYF.

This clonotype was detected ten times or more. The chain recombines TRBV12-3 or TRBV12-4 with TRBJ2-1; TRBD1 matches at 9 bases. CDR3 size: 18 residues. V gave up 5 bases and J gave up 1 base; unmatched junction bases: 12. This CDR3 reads CASSIGTGLLLSYNEQFF. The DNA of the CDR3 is TGTGCCAGCAGTATCGGGACAGGGCTCCTTTTGTCCTACAATGAGCAGTTCTTC.

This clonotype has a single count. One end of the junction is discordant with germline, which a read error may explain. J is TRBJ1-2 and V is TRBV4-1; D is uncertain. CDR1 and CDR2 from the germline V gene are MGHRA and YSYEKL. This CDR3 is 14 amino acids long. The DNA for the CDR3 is TGCGCCAGCAGCCAAGTTACTTCTAACTATGGCTACATCTTC. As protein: CASSQVTSNYGYIF.

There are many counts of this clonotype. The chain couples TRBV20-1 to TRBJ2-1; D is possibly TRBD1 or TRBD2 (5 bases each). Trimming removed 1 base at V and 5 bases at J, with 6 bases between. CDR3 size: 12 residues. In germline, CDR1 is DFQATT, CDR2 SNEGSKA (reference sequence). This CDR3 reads CSARGGDNEQFF. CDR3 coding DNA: TGCAGTGCTAGAGGAGGGGACAATGAGCAGTTCTTC.

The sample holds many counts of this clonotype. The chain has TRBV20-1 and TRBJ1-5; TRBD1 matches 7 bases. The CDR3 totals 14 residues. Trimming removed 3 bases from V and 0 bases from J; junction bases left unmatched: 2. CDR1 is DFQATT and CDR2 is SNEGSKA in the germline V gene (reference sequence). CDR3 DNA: TGCAGTGCTAGGGGACAGTTTAGCAATCAGCCCCAGCATTTT. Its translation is CSARGQFSNQPQHF.

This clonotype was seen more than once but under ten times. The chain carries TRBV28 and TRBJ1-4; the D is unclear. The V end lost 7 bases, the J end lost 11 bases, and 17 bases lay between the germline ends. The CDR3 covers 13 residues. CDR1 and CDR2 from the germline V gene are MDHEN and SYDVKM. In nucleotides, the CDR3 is TGTGCCAGCACTTTGGACTTCTCCCGGAAACTGTTTTTT. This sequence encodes CASTLDFSRKLFF.

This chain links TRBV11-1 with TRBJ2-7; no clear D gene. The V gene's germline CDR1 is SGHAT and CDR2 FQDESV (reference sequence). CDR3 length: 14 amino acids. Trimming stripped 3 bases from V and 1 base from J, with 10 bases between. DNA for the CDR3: TGTGCCAGCAGCTTGAATCCAAGATCCTACGAGCAGTACTTC. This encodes CASSLNPRSYEQYF.

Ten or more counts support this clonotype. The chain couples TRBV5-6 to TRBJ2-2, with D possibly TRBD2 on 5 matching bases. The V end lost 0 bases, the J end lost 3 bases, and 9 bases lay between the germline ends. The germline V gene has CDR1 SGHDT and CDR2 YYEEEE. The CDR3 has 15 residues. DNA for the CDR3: TGTGCCAGCAGCTTGGGACTAACTGACACCGGGGAGCTGTTTTTT. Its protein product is CASSLGLTDTGELFF. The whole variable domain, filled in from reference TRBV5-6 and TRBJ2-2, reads DAGVTQSPTHLIKTRGQQVTLRCSPKSGHDTVSWYQQALGQGPQFIFQYYEEEERQRGNFPDRFSGHQFPNYSSELNVNALLLGDSALYLCASSLGLTDTGELFFGEGSRLTVL.

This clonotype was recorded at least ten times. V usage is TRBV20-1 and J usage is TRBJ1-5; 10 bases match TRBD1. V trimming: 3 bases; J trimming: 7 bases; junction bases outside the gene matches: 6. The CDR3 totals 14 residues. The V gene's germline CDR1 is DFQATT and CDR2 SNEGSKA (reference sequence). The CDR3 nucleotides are TGCAGTGCTAGGGCCGGGACAGGGGTGCAGCCCCAGCATTTT. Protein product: CSARAGTGVQPQHF.

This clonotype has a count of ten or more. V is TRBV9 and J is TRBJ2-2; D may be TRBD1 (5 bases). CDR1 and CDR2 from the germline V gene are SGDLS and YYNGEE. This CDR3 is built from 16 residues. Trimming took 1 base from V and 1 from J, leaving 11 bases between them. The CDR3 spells CASSVTGRGNTGELFF. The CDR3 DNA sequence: TGTGCCAGCAGCGTAACAGGCCGCGGGAACACCGGGGAGCTGTTTTTT.

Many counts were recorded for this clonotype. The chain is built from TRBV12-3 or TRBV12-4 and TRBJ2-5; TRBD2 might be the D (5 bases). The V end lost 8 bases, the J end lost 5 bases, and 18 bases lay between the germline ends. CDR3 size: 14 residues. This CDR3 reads CASRRRLLAETQYF. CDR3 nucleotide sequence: TGTGCCAGCCGACGGAGGCTGCTCGCCGAGACCCAGTACTTC.

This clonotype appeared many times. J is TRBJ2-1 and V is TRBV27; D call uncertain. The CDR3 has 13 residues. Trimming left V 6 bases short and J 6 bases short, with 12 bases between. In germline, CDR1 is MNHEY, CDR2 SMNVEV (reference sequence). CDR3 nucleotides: TGTGCCAGCAGACGAAGCGCTAGCAATGAGCAGTTCTTC. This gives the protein CASRRSASNEQFF.

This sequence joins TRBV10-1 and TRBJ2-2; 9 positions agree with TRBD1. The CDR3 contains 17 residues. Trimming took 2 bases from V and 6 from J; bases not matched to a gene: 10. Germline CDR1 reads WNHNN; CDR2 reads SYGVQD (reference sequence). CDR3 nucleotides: TGCGCCAGCAGTGAGACATTGGGACAGGGAGGCCCCGGGGAGCTGTTTTTT. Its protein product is CASSETLGQGGPGELFF.

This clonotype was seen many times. CDR3 in DNA: TGTGCCAGCCGGGCTAGCGGTTCTTATGAGCAGTTCTTC. This encodes CASRASGSYEQFF. The V gene is TRBV28, the J gene TRBJ2-1, with TRBD2 identical over 7 bases. Looked up from germline, CDR1 is MDHEN and CDR2 is SYDVKM. The junction had 9 bases not matched to a gene; V was cut back by 8 bases and J by 8 bases. The CDR3 sequence is 13 residues long.